This T cell receptor beta chain is drawn from a study of shared clonotypes between healthy human individuals. Study overall: Each donor contributed plates that comprised three CD4 naive, three CD4 memory, two CD8 naive and one CD8 memory. The study, taken as a whole, reports: Clonotypes not shared had lower generation probabilities than those common to all four donors.

As regards this clone: Its antigen is still unknown.

On sorted subsets, replicate PCRs used 150 to 250 ng DNA, or some 27,000 T cell genomes. Repertoires were generated with immunoSEQ multiplex PCR, while TCRdb's copy carries only in-frame clones and drops some. The top ten clones hold about 0.22% of a sample with roughly 810,000 clones, 90% to 98% of them seen once. CDR1 is KGHSH and CDR2 is LQKENI in the germline V gene. V lost 3 bases and J lost 6; bases outside the gene matches: 10. The CDR3 runs 18 residues. CD45RO-negative, CCR7-selected cells formed the naive CD8 fraction, which excluded terminally differentiated effector memory CD45RA+ cells. The clonotype comes from a man aged 25 to 40 in good health. The specimen was naive CD8+ T cells sorted from blood. The gene calls are TRBV18 and TRBJ2-1, with 14 bases that match TRBD2. DNA for the CDR3: TGTGCCAGCTCACCCAGTCCGGGACTAGCGGGAGTATTCAATGAGCAGTTCTTC. Its translation: CASSPSPGLAGVFNEQFF.